The next 11 T cell receptor beta chains were all read from a single sample in a study of human T cells and chemical hapten exposure. Each CDR3 protein is one row after TCRdb ran MiXCR on the RACE reads. The sample records 30,000 to 50,000 distinct CDR3 sequences, roughly 12% being singletons. Time point indicated: patch test 3, about 24 weeks after DPC sensitization. The treatment denotes: therapeutic diphenylcyclopropenone sensitization with weekly scalp DPC. It was unfractionated whole blood from which total RNA was extracted. Sequencing was performed on whole blood, taken in connection with sensitization to the hapten diphenylcyclopropenone (DPC). Receptors were obtained from a woman in her forties with alopecia areata. Some clones in this sample may be carry-over from other donors' samples.

The sample holds many counts of this clonotype. The gene calls are TRBV5-1 and TRBJ2-2, with D perhaps matching TRBD2 (5 bases). Germline V lookup: CDR1 SGHRS, CDR2 YFSETQ. V lost 4 bases and J lost 0, with 10 bases in between. The CDR3 is made up of 15 amino acids. The CDR3 nucleotides are TGCGCCAGCAGCCCGACTACCACGAACACCGGGGAGCTGTTTTTT. It is translated as CASSPTTTNTGELFF.

Ten or more counts support this clonotype. The rearrangement joins TRBV5-1 to TRBJ1-1; the D is unclear. Germline V gene lookup returns CDR1 SGHRS and CDR2 YFSETQ. The CDR3 spans 12 residues. V dropped 4 bases and J dropped 10 bases, with 14 bases sitting between them. The CDR3 loop is CASSPTMGGAFF. In nucleotides, the CDR3 is TGCGCCAGCAGCCCGACCATGGGAGGAGCTTTCTTT.

V is TRBV29-1 and J is TRBJ1-1; D not resolved. The CDR3 length is 13 residues. Germline CDR1 SQVTM, CDR2 ANQGSEA. V lost 5 bases, J lost 3 bases, and 13 bases lay in between. Here the CDR3 reads CSVRKAFDTEAFF. The DNA of the CDR3 is TGCAGCGTTCGGAAGGCTTTCGACACTGAAGCTTTCTTT.

The genes are TRBV28 and TRBJ1-6; 8 bases fit TRBD1. The CDR3 runs 14 residues. Germline V gene lookup returns CDR1 MDHEN and CDR2 SYDVKM. V lost 9 bases, J lost 10 bases, and 11 bases stayed unmatched. The CDR3 region has the DNA TGTGCCAGTACTAAGACAGGGGCAGTATCACCCCTCCACTTT. It translates to CASTKTGAVSPLHF.

The chain uses TRBV7-2 and TRBJ2-2, with 13 bases that match TRBD2. The CDR3 consists of 16 residues. The V and J ends lost 5 bases and 3 bases, in that order; junction bases with no gene match: 3. The germline V gene has CDR1 SGHTA and CDR2 FQGNSA. The CDR3 is CASSRGLAGYTGELFF. DNA of the CDR3: TGTGCCAGCAGCCGGGGACTAGCGGGGTACACCGGGGAGCTGTTTTTT.

The sample holds many counts of this clonotype. J is TRBJ1-2 and V is TRBV25-1; unclear D gene. This CDR3 has 15 residues. With 6 bases removed from V and 0 bases from J, the gap between germline ends came to 14 bases. CDR1 MGHDK and CDR2 SYGVNS come from the germline V gene. The CDR3 loop is CASRGDSPTNYGYTF. Written as DNA, the CDR3 is TGTGCCAGCAGGGGCGACTCACCGACTAACTATGGCTACACCTTC.

This clonotype was counted ten times or more. The CDR3 DNA is TGTGCCAGCAGCTTGCTGGGTGTGGATACGCAGTATTTT. Translated, it gives CASSLLGVDTQYF. The chain carries TRBV7-2 and TRBJ2-3; the D is unclear. V shed 3 bases and J shed 6 bases, with 10 bases lying between them. Germline CDR1 reads SGHTA; CDR2 reads FQGNSA. CDR3 length: 13 residues.

In this sample, this clonotype turned up many times. The chain employs TRBV7-2 and TRBJ2-3; 9 bases line up with TRBD1. CDR1 and CDR2 from the germline V gene are SGHTA and FQGNSA. The junction had 2 bases not matched to a gene; V was cut back by 3 bases and J by 1 base. The CDR3 runs to 15 residues. The CDR3 bases are TGTGCCAGCAGCTTTTGGGACAGGGGCACAGATACGCAGTATTTT. As protein: CASSFWDRGTDTQYF.

This clonotype was observed a few times. The chain uses TRBV18 and TRBJ2-1; 7 bases are shared with TRBD2. Germline V gives CDR1 KGHSH, CDR2 LQKENI. The CDR3 extends over 14 amino acids. V was pared by 4 bases and J by 5 bases, with 5 bases of the junction left unmatched. CDR3: CASSRPGLDNEQFF. DNA for the CDR3: TGTGCCAGCTCACGGCCCGGACTAGACAATGAGCAGTTCTTC. The variable domain in full, completed from reference TRBV18 and TRBJ2-1, reads NAGVMQNPRHLVRRRGQEARLRCSPMKGHSHVYWYRQLPEEGLKFMVYLQKENIIDESGMPKERFSAEFPKEGPSILRIQQVVRGDSAAYFCASSRPGLDNEQFFGPGTRLTVL.

At least ten counts were recorded for this clonotype. V is TRBV4-1 and J is TRBJ1-2; a weak D match, TRBD1 (5 bases). The ends were cut back, 0 bases at V and 6 bases at J, with 11 bases in the middle. Germline V gives CDR1 MGHRA, CDR2 YSYEKL. There are 14 residues in the CDR3. CDR3: CASSQEGRIHGYTF. CDR3 nucleotides: TGCGCCAGCAGCCAAGAGGGGCGGATCCATGGCTACACCTTC.

This clonotype was counted ten times or more. The chain joins TRBV29-1 to TRBJ2-2; TRBD1 might be the D (5 bases). Germline lookup yields CDR1 SQVTM and CDR2 ANQGSEA. V lost 5 bases to trimming and J lost 4 bases, with 11 bases between them. There are 13 residues in the CDR3. CDR3 loop: CSVSGMGTGELFF. DNA for the CDR3: TGCAGCGTTTCAGGGATGGGCACCGGGGAGCTGTTTTTT.